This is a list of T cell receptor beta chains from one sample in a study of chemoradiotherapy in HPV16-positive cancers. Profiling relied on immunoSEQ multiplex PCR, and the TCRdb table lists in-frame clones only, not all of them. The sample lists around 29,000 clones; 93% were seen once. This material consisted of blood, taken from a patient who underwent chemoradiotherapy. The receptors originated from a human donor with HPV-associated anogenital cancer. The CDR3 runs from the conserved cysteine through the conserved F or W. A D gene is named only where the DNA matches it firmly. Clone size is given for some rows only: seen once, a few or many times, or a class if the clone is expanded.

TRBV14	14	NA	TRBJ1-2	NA	TGTGCCAGCAGCTTAACCGGGACAACCTATGGCTACACCTTC	CASSLTGTTYGYTF
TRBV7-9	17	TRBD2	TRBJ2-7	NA	TGTGCCAGCAGCTTAGCGGTTCGACTAGCGGAAACCTACGAGCAGTACTTC	CASSLAVRLAETYEQYF
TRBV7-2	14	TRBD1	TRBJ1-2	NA	TGTGCCAGCAGCTCCAAGACAGGGGGAAGAGGCTACACCTTC	CASSSKTGGRGYTF
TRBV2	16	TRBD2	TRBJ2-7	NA	TGTGCCAGCAGATCAAAGGCCGGGACGGGAGGTAACGAGCAGTACTTC	CASRSKAGTGGNEQYF
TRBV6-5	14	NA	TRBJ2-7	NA	TGTGCCAGCACTTCCGGGGCCTTTTCCTACGAGCAGTACTTC	CASTSGAFSYEQYF
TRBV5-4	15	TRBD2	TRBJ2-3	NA	TGTGCCAGCAGCATGCTTAGCGGGGGTGAAGATACGCAGTATTTT	CASSMLSGGEDTQYF
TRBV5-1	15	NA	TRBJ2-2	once	TGCGCCAGCAGCTTGGATGGCAGTTACACCGGGGAGCTGTTTTTT	CASSLDGSYTGELFF
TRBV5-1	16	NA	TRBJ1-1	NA	TGCGCCAGCAGCATCCTGGGGGCAGGGACGAACACTGAAGCTTTCTTT	CASSILGAGTNTEAFF
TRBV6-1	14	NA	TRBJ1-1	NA	TGTGCCAGCAGTCTAGACTGGGAGGACACTGAAGCTTTCTTT	CASSLDWEDTEAFF
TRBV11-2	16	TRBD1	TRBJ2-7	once	TGTGCCAGCAGCTCCACCGTTCAGGGGGTGCCTTACGAGCAGTACTTC	CASSSTVQGVPYEQYF
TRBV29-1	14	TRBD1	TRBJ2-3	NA	TGCAGCGTCCCCCGGGACAGCGAGATAGATACGCAGTATTTT	CSVPRDSEIDTQYF